This TCR beta chain was profiled in a study of blood T cell repertoires in COVID-19. This table comes from immunoSEQ multiplex PCR, and its TCRdb copy is limited to in-frame clones, with some not included. The repertoire holds 200,000 to 250,000 clones, with around 81% as singletons. The CDR3 is 17 residues long. From germline, CDR1 is SSHAT and CDR2 FNYEAQ (reference sequence). A remark on this clone: At one boundary the junction diverges from the germline segment, which might be a read error.

The sample was peripheral blood. This TCR was recovered from a woman in her 70s with acute or convalescent COVID-19. V gene TRBV7-7 combines with J gene TRBJ2-3, with 9 bases matching TRBD2. CDR3 in amino acids: CASSSGLAGTSTDTQYF. The CDR3 DNA reads TGTGCTAGCAGCTCGGGACTAGCTGGGACCAGCACAGATACGCAGTATTTT.